This T cell receptor beta chain was captured by sequencing in a study of T cell changes during pregnancy in multiple sclerosis. The data were produced by immunoSEQ multiplex PCR, yet TCRdb's version contains in-frame clones alone and is incomplete. The sample includes 40,000 or so clones, about 92% of them seen just once. Germline V gene sequence: CDR1 MNHEY, CDR2 SMNVEV (reference sequence). There are 14 residues in the CDR3. With V trimmed by 3 bases and J by 4 bases, 2 bases remained unmatched. This TCR derives from a female donor with multiple sclerosis, enrolled in a pregnancy study. The rearrangement joins TRBV27 to TRBJ1-2, with TRBD1 matching 10 bases. The input for sequencing was peripheral blood, taken before pregnancy. DNA for the CDR3: TGTGCCAGCAGTTTTCGACAGGGGGCCTATGGCTACACCTTC. This translates into CASSFRQGAYGYTF.